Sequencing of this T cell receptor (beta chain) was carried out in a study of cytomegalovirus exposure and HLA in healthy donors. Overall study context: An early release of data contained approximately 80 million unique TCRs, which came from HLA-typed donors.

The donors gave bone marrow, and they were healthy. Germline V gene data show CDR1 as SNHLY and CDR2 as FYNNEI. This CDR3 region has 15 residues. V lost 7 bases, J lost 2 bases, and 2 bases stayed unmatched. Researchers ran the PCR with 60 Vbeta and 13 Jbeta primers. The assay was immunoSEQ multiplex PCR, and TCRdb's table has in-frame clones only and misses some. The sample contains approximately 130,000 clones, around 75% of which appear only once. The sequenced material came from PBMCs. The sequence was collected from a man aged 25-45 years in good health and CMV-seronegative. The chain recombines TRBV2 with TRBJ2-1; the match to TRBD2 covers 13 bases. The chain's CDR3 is CASKGLAGAYNEQFF. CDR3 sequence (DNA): TGTGCCAGCAAAGGACTAGCGGGGGCCTACAATGAGCAGTTCTTC.